This passage covers 25 T cell receptor beta chains from one sample sequenced in a study of shared clonotypes between healthy human individuals. Naive CD8 populations comprised CD45RO-negative cells positively selected for CCR7, excluding terminally differentiated effector memory CD45RA+ cells. The data were produced by immunoSEQ multiplex PCR, yet TCRdb's version contains in-frame clones alone and is incomplete. The sample has about 2 million clones; about 95% are singletons. Sample: naive CD8+ T cells sorted from blood. The receptors here all came from a man between 18 and 35 years old in good health.

This sequence joins TRBV6-5 and TRBJ1-2; maybe TRBD1 (5 bases). The CDR3 is 15 residues long. V dropped 0 bases and J dropped 6 bases, with 14 bases sitting between them. Germline V gene lookup returns CDR1 MNHEY and CDR2 SVGAGI. The CDR3 DNA sequence: TGTGCCAGCAGTTACTCGAATGGAGGGGTTAATGGCTACACCTTC. Residues: CASSYSNGGVNGYTF.

J is TRBJ2-1 and V is TRBV6-6, with 7 bases aligning to TRBD2. Per germline, CDR1 MNHNY and CDR2 SVGAGI (reference sequence). The CDR3 sequence is 16 residues long. V was clipped by 5 bases and J by 6 bases; unmatched bases: 13. In DNA form, the CDR3 reads TGTGCCAGCAGTGCGCAACTAGCGTTGGGGCTCAATGAGCAGTTCTTC. Its translation: CASSAQLALGLNEQFF.

The chain joins TRBV11-2 to TRBJ2-1; 11 bases match TRBD2. From germline, CDR1 is SGHAT and CDR2 FQNNGV. The junction had 4 bases not matched to a gene; V was cut back by 3 bases and J by 0 bases. This CDR3 is 17 amino acids long. CDR3: CASSFIAGGYSYNEQFF. DNA of the CDR3: TGTGCCAGCAGCTTTATAGCGGGAGGGTACTCCTACAATGAGCAGTTCTTC.

Worth noting for this clone: Other DNA sequences in the same sample also yield this CDR3. The rearrangement links TRBV5-4 to TRBJ2-5; maybe TRBD2 (6 bases). The V gene's germline CDR1 is SGHNT and CDR2 YYREEE (reference sequence). The germline V and J ends were trimmed by 1 base and 5 bases, with 9 bases remaining between them. This CDR3 spans 13 amino acids. CDR3 nucleotides: TGTGCCAGCAGCTTGCGGGGGAGGGAGACCCAGTACTTC. Amino acids: CASSLRGRETQYF.

V gene TRBV11-2 combines with J gene TRBJ2-2; 12 nucleotides line up with TRBD1. The V gene's germline CDR1 is SGHAT and CDR2 FQNNGV. CDR3 size: 17 residues. Trimming removed 5 bases from V and 1 base from J; junction bases left unmatched: 5. The CDR3 spells CASSPGTGGLNTGELFF. The DNA for the CDR3 is TGTGCCAGCAGCCCCGGGACAGGGGGCTTGAACACCGGGGAGCTGTTTTTT.

This chain uses TRBV28 with TRBJ2-3; no definite D call. Trimming shortened V by 3 bases and J by 6 bases, and 10 bases separated the two germline ends. The CDR3 is 13 amino acids. CDR1 is MDHEN and CDR2 is SYDVKM in the germline V gene. CDR3 nucleotides: TGTGCCAGCAGTTTCCAGGTCTCTGATACGCAGTATTTT. Amino acid sequence: CASSFQVSDTQYF.

This clone turned up a few times. The chain combines TRBV13 with TRBJ2-7; D uncertain. V was clipped by 5 bases and J by 6 bases, with 11 bases between them. CDR1 PRHDT and CDR2 FYEKMQ come from the germline V gene (reference sequence). The CDR3 spans 12 residues. In DNA, the CDR3 is TGTGCCAGCAGCAAATCTCCCCGCGAGCAGTACTTC. Amino acid sequence: CASSKSPREQYF.

This sequence joins TRBV13 and TRBJ1-1; perhaps TRBD1 as D (6 bases). This CDR3 spans 15 amino acids. The V gene's germline CDR1 is PRHDT and CDR2 FYEKMQ (reference sequence). V dropped 4 bases and J dropped 0 bases, with 12 bases sitting between them. CDR3 nucleotide sequence: TGTGCCAGCAGCTCATGGACAGAAATGAACACTGAAGCTTTCTTT. It translates to CASSSWTEMNTEAFF.

The V and J genes are TRBV19 and TRBJ1-1; D gene ambiguous. The CDR3 runs 13 residues. The V gene's germline CDR1 is LNHDA and CDR2 SQIVND (reference sequence). V was cut by 10 bases and J by 0 bases, with 12 bases left in between. CDR3 sequence reads: CATVDGVNTEAFF. The CDR3 region has the DNA TGTGCCACCGTGGACGGTGTGAACACTGAAGCTTTCTTT.

The genes are TRBV7-9 and TRBJ2-7; the D gene is possibly TRBD1 (6 bases). Trimming removed 4 bases at V and 5 bases at J, with 15 bases between. The germline V gene has CDR1 SEHNR and CDR2 FQNEAQ (reference sequence). This CDR3 comprises 14 residues. The CDR3 loop is CASSYRDTPHEQYF. CDR3 bases: TGTGCCAGCAGCTATCGGGACACTCCCCACGAGCAGTACTTC.

The chain combines TRBV27 with TRBJ2-1; possibly TRBD2 for D (5 bases). This CDR3 is built from 15 residues. Looked up from germline, CDR1 is MNHEY and CDR2 is SMNVEV (reference sequence). V was trimmed by 7 bases and J by 0 bases, leaving 13 bases between them. The CDR3 reads CASTNGLSSYNEQFF. CDR3 in DNA: TGTGCCAGCACCAATGGACTCAGCTCCTACAATGAGCAGTTCTTC.

The chain combines TRBV19 with TRBJ2-2; D remains ambiguous. CDR1 and CDR2 from the germline V gene are LNHDA and SQIVND (reference sequence). CDR3 length: 14 residues. V was cut by 2 bases and J by 4 bases, with 8 bases left in between. The CDR3 is CASSIYGSTGELFF. In DNA form, the CDR3 reads TGTGCCAGTAGTATATACGGAAGCACCGGGGAGCTGTTTTTT.

V gene TRBV10-1 combines with J gene TRBJ2-1; 9 bases are a match to TRBD2. The CDR3 spans 20 residues. Germline CDR1 WNHNN, CDR2 SYGVQD (reference sequence). V gave up 4 bases and J gave up 0 bases; unmatched junction bases: 16. The CDR3 DNA is TGCGCCAGCAGTGGGCCCTCTGAACAACCGACTAGCGGCTCCTACAATGAGCAGTTCTTC. It encodes CASSGPSEQPTSGSYNEQFF.

The chain has TRBV7-2 and TRBJ2-7, with TRBD2 matching over 8 bases. This CDR3 is 16 amino acids long. The V segment lost 1 base and the J segment 3 bases; nucleotides outside the gene matches: 8. The V gene's germline CDR1 is SGHTA and CDR2 FQGNSA. CDR3 bases: TGTGCCAGCAGCTTAGGTATGGCGGGGGGATACTACGAGCAGTACTTC. This sequence encodes CASSLGMAGGYYEQYF.

The chain couples TRBV2 to TRBJ2-2; TRBD2 agrees at 11 bases. Trimming cost V 3 bases and J 5 bases; bases outside gene matches: 2. The germline V gene encodes CDR1 SNHLY and CDR2 FYNNEI. CDR3 length: 15 amino acids. The CDR3 bases are TGTGCCAGCAGTGAGGGACTAGCGGAGACCGGGGAGCTGTTTTTT. Residues: CASSEGLAETGELFF.

Regarding this clone: Additional DNA sequences in this sample encode the identical CDR3. The chain recombines TRBV9 with TRBJ2-7; D not certain. Trimming shortened V by 0 bases and J by 5 bases, and 9 bases separated the two germline ends. Germline V gene data show CDR1 as SGDLS and CDR2 as YYNGEE. The CDR3 runs to 13 residues. The CDR3 nucleotides read TGTGCCAGCAGCGTAGCACCTGGGAACGAGCAGTACTTC. It yields the protein CASSVAPGNEQYF.

Remarks on this clone: This same CDR3 is encoded by further DNA sequences in the sample. The chain recombines TRBV9 with TRBJ2-2; 9 bases fit TRBD2. The ends lost 0 bases at V and 2 bases at J; junction bases unmatched: 2. The germline V gene encodes CDR1 SGDLS and CDR2 YYNGEE. CDR3 length: 16 residues. The chain's CDR3 is CASSVVTSGNTGELFF. In DNA, the CDR3 is TGTGCCAGCAGCGTAGTGACTAGCGGTAACACCGGGGAGCTGTTTTTT.

The CDR3 sequence: CASSPRQGDSNQPQHF. The CDR3 DNA reads as TGCGCCAGCAGTCCAAGACAGGGTGATAGCAATCAGCCCCAGCATTTT. This chain joins TRBV4-1 and TRBJ1-5; 7 bases line up with TRBD1. J gave up 0 bases and V 6 bases, and 8 bases lay outside the gene matches. Per the germline V gene, CDR1 is MGHRA and CDR2 is YSYEKL. CDR3 length: 16 residues.

The chain is built from TRBV27 and TRBJ1-1, with TRBD1 matching over 9 bases. V gave up 6 bases and J gave up 3 bases; unmatched junction bases: 11. CDR3 length: 16 residues. In germline, CDR1 is MNHEY, CDR2 SMNVEV (reference sequence). As DNA, the CDR3 is TGTGCCAGCAGACCCATAGGGACAGGGATGGACACTGAAGCTTTCTTT. Its protein is CASRPIGTGMDTEAFF.

This sequence joins TRBV11-2 and TRBJ2-1; 8 bases map to TRBD2. Germline V gene data show CDR1 as SGHAT and CDR2 as FQNNGV. The CDR3 contains 14 residues. Germline trimming cut 3 bases from V and 6 bases from J; bases unmatched to any gene: 4. In DNA form, the CDR3 reads TGTGCCAGCAGCTTGACGGGGGGGGTCAATGAGCAGTTCTTC. Its protein product is CASSLTGGVNEQFF. The whole variable domain, remainder taken from reference TRBV11-2 and TRBJ2-1, is EAGVAQSPRYKIIEKRQSVAFWCNPISGHATLYWYQQILGQGPKLLIQFQNNGVVDDSQLPKDRFSAERLKGVDSTLKIQPAKLEDSAVYLCASSLTGGVNEQFFGPGTRLTVL.

V and J are TRBV7-6 and TRBJ2-5, with D possibly matching TRBD2 (5 bases). Trimming pared 1 base from V and 4 bases from J, leaving 19 bases between. Germline loops: CDR1 SGHVS, CDR2 FNYEAQ. The CDR3 runs 17 residues. CDR3 in DNA: TGTGCCAGCAGCTTAGACACCTCCGACTACTCGGGAGAGACCCAGTACTTC. The encoded protein is CASSLDTSDYSGETQYF.

J is TRBJ1-2 and V is TRBV6-6; 8 bases match TRBD1. This CDR3 comprises 14 residues. Germline CDR1 reads MNHNY; CDR2 reads SVGAGI (reference sequence). The ends lost 2 bases at V and 7 bases at J; junction bases unmatched: 6. CDR3 sequence (DNA): TGTGCCAGCAGTTACATGCAGGGGGCGGGTGGCTACACCTTC. Amino acids: CASSYMQGAGGYTF.

The chain carries TRBV30 and TRBJ2-7; D is unresolved. The CDR3 loop spans 14 amino acids. CDR1 is GTSNPN, CDR2 SVGIG, per germline (reference sequence). V was trimmed by 2 bases and J by 5 bases, leaving 16 bases between them. CDR3 bases: TGTGCCTGGAGTCCGGGCCTAACAATCCACGAGCAGTACTTC. As protein: CAWSPGLTIHEQYF.

J is TRBJ2-7 and V is TRBV7-9; 8 nucleotides line up with TRBD1. The CDR3 contains 14 residues. V shed 6 bases and J 1 base; nucleotides not matched to a gene: 5. The germline CDR1 and CDR2 sequences are SEHNR and FQNEAQ (reference sequence). CDR3: CASSYDRGSYEQYF. DNA of the CDR3: TGTGCCAGCAGTTACGACAGGGGTTCCTACGAGCAGTACTTC.

The chain is built from TRBV2 and TRBJ2-7; 7 bases align to TRBD2. With 4 bases clipped from V and 4 bases from J, the junction kept 7 bases outside the gene matches. CDR1 is SNHLY, CDR2 FYNNEI, per germline. There are 14 residues in the CDR3. CDR3 amino acids: CASSGVGGWYEQYF. The CDR3, as DNA: TGTGCCAGCAGTGGCGTCGGGGGGTGGTACGAGCAGTACTTC.